This T cell receptor beta chain was identified during a study of T cell changes during pregnancy in multiple sclerosis. Sequenced by immunoSEQ multiplex PCR; TCRdb stores in-frame clones only, minus some. The data show approximately 60,000 clones, approximately 87% seen once. The CDR3 consists of 14 residues. Trimming left V 4 bases short and J 1 base short, with 11 bases between. CDR1 SGHRS and CDR2 YFSETQ come from the germline V gene. The sample comprised peripheral blood from another person, used as feeder cells. This chain connects TRBV5-1 to TRBJ1-1; D ambiguous. This clonotype was sampled from a human donor whose cells served as feeder cells for cultures in a pregnancy study. CDR3 region: CASSPGRANTEAFF. The CDR3 DNA sequence: TGCGCCAGCAGCCCTGGACGGGCGAACACTGAAGCTTTCTTT.